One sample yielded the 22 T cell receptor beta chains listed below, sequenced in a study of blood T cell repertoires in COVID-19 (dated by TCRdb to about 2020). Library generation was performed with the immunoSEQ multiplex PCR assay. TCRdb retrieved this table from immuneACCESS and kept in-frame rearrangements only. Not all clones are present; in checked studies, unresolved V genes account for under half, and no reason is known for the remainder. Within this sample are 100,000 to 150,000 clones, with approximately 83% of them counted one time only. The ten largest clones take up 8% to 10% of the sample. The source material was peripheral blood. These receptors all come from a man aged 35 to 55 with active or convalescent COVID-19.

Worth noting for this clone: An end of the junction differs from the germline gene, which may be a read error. The CDR3 reads CASSLGGTHEQYF. The CDR3 nucleotides read TGTGCTAGCAGCCTCGGGGGGACCCACGAGCAGTACTTC. The chain combines TRBV7-7 with TRBJ2-7, with 7 bases identical to TRBD2. This CDR3 region has 13 residues. Germline V gene sequence: CDR1 SSHAT, CDR2 FNYEAQ (reference sequence).

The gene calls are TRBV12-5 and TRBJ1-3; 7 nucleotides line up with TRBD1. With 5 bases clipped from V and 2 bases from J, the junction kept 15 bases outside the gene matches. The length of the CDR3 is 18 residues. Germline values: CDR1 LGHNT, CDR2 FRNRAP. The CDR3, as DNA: TGTGCTAGTGGTCCAACACTCCTCACAGGGGAAACTGGAAACACCATATATTTT. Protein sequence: CASGPTLLTGETGNTIYF.

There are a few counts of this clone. CDR3 protein: CASSASGTGVIRGYTF. CDR3 DNA: TGTGCCAGTAGTGCCTCCGGGACAGGGGTAATACGGGGCTACACCTTC. The V gene is TRBV19, the J gene TRBJ1-2, with 10 positions matching TRBD1. This CDR3 has 16 residues. The V gene end was trimmed by 5 bases and the J gene end by 8 bases; junction bases not matched to a gene: 14. Germline loops: CDR1 LNHDA, CDR2 SQIVND (reference sequence).

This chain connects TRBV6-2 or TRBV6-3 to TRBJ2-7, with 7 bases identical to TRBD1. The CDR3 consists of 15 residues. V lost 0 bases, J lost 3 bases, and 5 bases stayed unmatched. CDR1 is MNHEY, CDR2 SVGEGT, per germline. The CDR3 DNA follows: TGTGCCAGCAGTTACTCAGGGACAGCCAACTACGAGCAGTACTTC. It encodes CASSYSGTANYEQYF.

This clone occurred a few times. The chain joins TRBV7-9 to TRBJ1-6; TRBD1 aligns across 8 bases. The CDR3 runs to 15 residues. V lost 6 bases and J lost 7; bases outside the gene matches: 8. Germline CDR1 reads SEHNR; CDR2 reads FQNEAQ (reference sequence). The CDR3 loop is CASSKAGGRNSPLHF. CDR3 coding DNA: TGTGCCAGCAGTAAAGCAGGGGGCAGAAATTCACCCCTCCACTTT.

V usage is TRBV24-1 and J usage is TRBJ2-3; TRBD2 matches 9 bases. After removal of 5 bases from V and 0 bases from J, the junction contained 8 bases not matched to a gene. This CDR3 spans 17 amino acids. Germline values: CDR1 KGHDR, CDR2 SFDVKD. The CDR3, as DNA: TGTGCCACCAGTGGTCGAAAGCGGGGGGAAAGCACAGATACGCAGTATTTT. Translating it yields CATSGRKRGESTDTQYF.

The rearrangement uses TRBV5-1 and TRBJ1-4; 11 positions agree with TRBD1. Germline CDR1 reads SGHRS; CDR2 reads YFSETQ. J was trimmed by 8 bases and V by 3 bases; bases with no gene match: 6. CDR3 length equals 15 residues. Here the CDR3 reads CASSSKGTGGEKLFF. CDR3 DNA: TGCGCCAGCAGCTCGAAGGGGACAGGGGGAGAAAAACTGTTTTTT. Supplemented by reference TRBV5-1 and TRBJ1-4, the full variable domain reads KAGVTQTPRYLIKTRGQQVTLSCSPISGHRSVSWYQQTPGQGLQFLFEYFSETQRNKGNFPGRFSGRQFSNSRSEMNVSTLELGDSALYLCASSSKGTGGEKLFFGSGTQLSVL.

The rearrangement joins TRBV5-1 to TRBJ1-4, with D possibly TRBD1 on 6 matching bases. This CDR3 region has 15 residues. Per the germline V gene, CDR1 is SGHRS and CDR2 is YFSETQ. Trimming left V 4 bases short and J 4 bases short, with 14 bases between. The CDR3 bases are TGCGCCAGCAGCACACGGACAGCCGATAATGAAAAACTGTTTTTT. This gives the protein CASSTRTADNEKLFF. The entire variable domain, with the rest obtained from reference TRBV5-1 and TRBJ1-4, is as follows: KAGVTQTPRYLIKTRGQQVTLSCSPISGHRSVSWYQQTPGQGLQFLFEYFSETQRNKGNFPGRFSGRQFSNSRSEMNVSTLELGDSALYLCASSTRTADNEKLFFGSGTQLSVL.

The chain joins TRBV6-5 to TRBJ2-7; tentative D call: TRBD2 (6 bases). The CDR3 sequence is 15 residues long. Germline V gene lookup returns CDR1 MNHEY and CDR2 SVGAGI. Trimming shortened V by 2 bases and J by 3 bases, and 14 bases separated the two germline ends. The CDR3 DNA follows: TGTGCCAGCAGTTACCAATCCGGGACTCTCTACGAGCAGTACTTC. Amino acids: CASSYQSGTLYEQYF.

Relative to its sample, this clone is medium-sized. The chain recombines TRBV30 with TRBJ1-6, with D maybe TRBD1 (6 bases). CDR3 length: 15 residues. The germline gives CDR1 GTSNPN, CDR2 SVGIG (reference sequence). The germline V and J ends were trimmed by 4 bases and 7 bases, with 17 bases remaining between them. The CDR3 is CAWTLKGQGNSPLHF. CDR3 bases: TGTGCCTGGACCTTAAAGGGGCAGGGGAATTCACCCCTCCACTTT.

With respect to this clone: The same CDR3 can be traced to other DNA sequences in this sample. CDR3 sequence (DNA): TGTGCCAGCAGTTCGGGGGGCCGCTATGGCTACACCTTC. It translates to CASSSGGRYGYTF. The rearrangement joins TRBV12-3 or TRBV12-4 to TRBJ1-2; D perhaps matches TRBD1 (6 bases). Trimming removed 4 bases from V and 4 bases from J, with 10 bases in between. This CDR3 has 13 amino acids.

CDR3: CATSRDEGWSSYEQYF. The CDR3 nucleotides are TGTGCCACCAGCAGAGATGAGGGTTGGAGCTCCTACGAGCAGTACTTC. The chain carries TRBV15 and TRBJ2-7, with D perhaps TRBD2 (5 bases). Germline-derived CDR1 and CDR2 are LNHNV and YYDKDF (reference sequence). The V and J ends lost 0 bases and 0 bases respectively, with 12 bases between them. CDR3 size: 16 residues.

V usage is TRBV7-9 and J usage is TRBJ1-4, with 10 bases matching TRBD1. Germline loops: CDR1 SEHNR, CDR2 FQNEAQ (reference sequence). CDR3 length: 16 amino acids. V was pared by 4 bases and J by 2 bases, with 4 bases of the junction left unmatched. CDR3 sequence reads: CASSSGDRGTNEKLFF. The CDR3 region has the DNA TGTGCCAGCAGCTCGGGGGACAGGGGTACTAATGAAAAACTGTTTTTT.

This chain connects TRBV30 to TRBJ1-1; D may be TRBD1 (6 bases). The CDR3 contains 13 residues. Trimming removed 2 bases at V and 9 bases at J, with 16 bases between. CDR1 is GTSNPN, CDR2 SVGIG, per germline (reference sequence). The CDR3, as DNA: TGTGCCTGGAGTCAAGGGGGTGAGGGAAAAGCTTTCTTT. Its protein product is CAWSQGGEGKAFF.

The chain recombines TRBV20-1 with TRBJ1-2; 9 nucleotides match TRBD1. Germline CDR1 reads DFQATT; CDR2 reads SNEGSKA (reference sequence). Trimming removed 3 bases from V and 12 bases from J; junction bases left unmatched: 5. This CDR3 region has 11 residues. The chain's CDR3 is CSARRGQGDTF. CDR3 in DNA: TGCAGTGCTAGGCGGGGACAGGGAGACACCTTC.

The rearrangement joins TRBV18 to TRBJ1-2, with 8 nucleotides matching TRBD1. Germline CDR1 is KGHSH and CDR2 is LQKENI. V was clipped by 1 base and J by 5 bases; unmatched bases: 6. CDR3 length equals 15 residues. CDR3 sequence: CASSPRQGAGYGYTF. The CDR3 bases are TGTGCCAGCTCACCACGGCAGGGGGCAGGATATGGCTACACCTTC.

The CDR3: CASSYDRGNGYTF. CDR3 in DNA: TGTGCCAGCAGTTATGACAGGGGTAATGGCTACACCTTC. The genes are TRBV6-5 and TRBJ1-2, with 8 positions matching TRBD1. V lost 3 bases to trimming and J lost 6 bases; unmatched junction nucleotides: 3. CDR1 and CDR2 (germline): MNHEY, SVGAGI. The CDR3 totals 13 residues.

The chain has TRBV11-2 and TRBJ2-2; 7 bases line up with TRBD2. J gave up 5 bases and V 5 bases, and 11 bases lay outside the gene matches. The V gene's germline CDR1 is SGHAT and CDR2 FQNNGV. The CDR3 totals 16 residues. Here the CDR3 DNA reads TGTGCCAGCAGCCCACGGGACTATCTTCGAACCGGGGAGCTGTTTTTT. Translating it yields CASSPRDYLRTGELFF.

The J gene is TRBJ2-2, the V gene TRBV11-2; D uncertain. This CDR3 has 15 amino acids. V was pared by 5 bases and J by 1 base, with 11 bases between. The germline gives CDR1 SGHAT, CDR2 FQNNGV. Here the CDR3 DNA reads TGTGCCAGCAGCCCCCTTTCCGGGAACACCGGGGAGCTGTTTTTT. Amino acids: CASSPLSGNTGELFF.

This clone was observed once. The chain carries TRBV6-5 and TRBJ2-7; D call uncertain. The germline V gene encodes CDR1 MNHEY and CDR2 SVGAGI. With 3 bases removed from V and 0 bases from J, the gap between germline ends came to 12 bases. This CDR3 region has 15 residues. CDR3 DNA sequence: TGTGCCAGCAGTTATTCCGCCCAGGTCTCCTACGAGCAGTACTTC. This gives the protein CASSYSAQVSYEQYF.

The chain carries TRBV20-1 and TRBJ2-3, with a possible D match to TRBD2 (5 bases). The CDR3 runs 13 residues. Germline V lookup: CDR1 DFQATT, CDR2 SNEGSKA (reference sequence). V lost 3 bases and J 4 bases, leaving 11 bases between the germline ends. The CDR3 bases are TGCAGTGCTAGTCTGGACTCGGCAGATACGCAGTATTTT. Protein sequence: CSASLDSADTQYF.

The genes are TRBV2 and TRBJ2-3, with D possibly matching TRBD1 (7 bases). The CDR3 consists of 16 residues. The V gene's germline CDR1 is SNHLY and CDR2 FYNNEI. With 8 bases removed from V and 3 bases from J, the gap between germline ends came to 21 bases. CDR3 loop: CASSPGARGQTDTQYF. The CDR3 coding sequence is TGTGCCAGCTCCCCGGGGGCGCGGGGACAGACAGATACGCAGTATTTT.